This TCR beta chain stems from a study of blood T cell repertoires in COVID-19. The CDR3 has 15 amino acids. Germline V CDR1 and CDR2: MNHEY, SMNVEV (reference sequence). V gave up 4 bases and J gave up 6 bases, with 13 bases separating them. Some clones are missing from TCRdb's copy, which holds only in-frame ones; the method was immunoSEQ multiplex PCR. The table includes about 170,000 clones, 90% detected once. The clonotype originates from a man in his fifties with acute or convalescent COVID-19. The sequencing sample was made of peripheral blood. The genes are TRBV27 and TRBJ1-6; weak D call: TRBD1 (5 bases). The CDR3 coding sequence is TGTGCCAGCAGTTACGGCAGGACACTTAATTCACCCCTCCACTTT. It translates to CASSYGRTLNSPLHF.